The rows below give T cell receptor beta chains drawn from one sample of a study of blood T cells in healthy people across ages. TCRdb processed the 5' RACE reads anew with MiXCR; each CDR3 protein has one entry. The sample records roughly 2 million distinct CDR3 sequences, around 48% being singletons. Input material: blood. These receptors all stem from a woman aged 40 to 50 in good health. CDR3s leave out the opening cysteine and the closing phenylalanine or tryptophan.

J: TRBJ1-5
V: TRBV6-5
CDR3: ASSFTQGQPQH

J: TRBJ2-3
V: TRBV7-2
CDR3: ASSFQSDTQY

J: TRBJ2-1
V: TRBV11-2
CDR3: ASSDWTSLGEQF

J: TRBJ2-5
V: TRBV28
CDR3: ASSATGVNGLETQY

J: NA
V: TRBV5-1
CDR3: ASSLHRGERDEQY

J: TRBJ2-1
V: TRBV28
CDR3: ASSLSYTASGSNEQF

J: TRBJ2-1
V: TRBV4-3
CDR3: ASSPGYANNEQF

J: TRBJ1-6
V: TRBV12-3/TRBV12-4
CDR3: ASSKGQMNSPLH

J: TRBJ1-2
V: TRBV11-2
CDR3: ASSFGGAKLYGYT

J: TRBJ2-1
V: TRBV12-3/TRBV12-4
CDR3: ASSPGTFSEDEQF

J: TRBJ2-6
V: TRBV20-1
CDR3: SARGSQPGANVLT

J: TRBJ1-5
V: TRBV20-1
CDR3: SAREMTGSNQPQH

J: TRBJ2-3
V: TRBV4-2
CDR3: ASSQATGTSTDTQY

J: TRBJ2-5
V: TRBV14
CDR3: ASSQARGGAETQY

J: TRBJ1-2
V: TRBV20-1
CDR3: SAGDGGAGYGYT

J: TRBJ1-1
V: TRBV28
CDR3: ASSTGWAEAF

J: TRBJ2-5
V: TRBV4-3
CDR3: ASSQLPGQGPSDEQY